The 25 T cell receptor beta chains presented below share a single source sample, sequenced in a study of blood T cell repertoires in COVID-19. The data were produced by immunoSEQ multiplex PCR, yet TCRdb's version contains in-frame clones alone and is incomplete. The sample has a few hundred thousand clones; 80% to 90% are singletons. Sequenced material: PBMCs or T cells enriched from blood (not recorded which). These receptors were obtained from a woman in her fifties or sixties who had recovered from COVID-19.

The chain links TRBV27 to TRBJ1-1, with 8 positions matching TRBD1. Germline-derived CDR1 and CDR2 are MNHEY and SMNVEV (reference sequence). After removal of 5 bases from V and 6 bases from J, the junction contained 11 bases not matched to a gene. This CDR3 has 15 residues. The CDR3 nucleotides read TGTGCCAGCAGTACCGGACAGGGAGGGTTCCCTGAAGCTTTCTTT. This sequence encodes CASSTGQGGFPEAFF.

The V gene is TRBV7-9, the J gene TRBJ1-1; a possible D gene is TRBD1 (6 bases). Germline loops: CDR1 SEHNR, CDR2 FQNEAQ (reference sequence). The CDR3 sequence is 16 residues long. Trimming shortened V by 4 bases and J by 5 bases, and 20 bases separated the two germline ends. CDR3 nucleotide sequence: TGTGCCAGCAGCTCAAGAATACAGGGTAAGAGGACTGAAGCTTTCTTT. Translation gives CASSSRIQGKRTEAFF.

This CDR3 reads CASQTDTDTQYF. DNA for the CDR3: TGTGCCAGCCAGACAGACACAGATACGCAGTATTTT. The chain links TRBV28 to TRBJ2-3; maybe TRBD1 (5 bases). The CDR3 loop spans 12 amino acids. Trimming took 8 bases from V and 2 from J, leaving 8 bases between them. Germline CDR1 and CDR2: MDHEN and SYDVKM.

The genes are TRBV18 and TRBJ1-6; no firm D call. The V and J ends lost 4 bases and 5 bases respectively, with 9 bases between them. CDR3 length: 14 residues. Germline CDR1 reads KGHSH; CDR2 reads LQKENI. CDR3 sequence reads: CASSQGGDNSPLHF. The CDR3 nucleotides are TGTGCCAGCTCACAGGGAGGAGATAATTCACCCCTCCACTTT.

This clone was recorded only once. V is TRBV7-8 and J is TRBJ1-4; 8 positions agree with TRBD1. The CDR3 consists of 16 residues. The trim removed 1 base at V and 8 bases at J, leaving 9 bases unmatched. Per germline, CDR1 SGHVS and CDR2 FQNEAQ. The CDR3 loop reads CASSLVQTGGGEKLFF. Written as DNA, the CDR3 is TGTGCCAGCAGCTTAGTCCAAACAGGGGGAGGGGAAAAACTGTTTTTT.

The chain uses TRBV6-1 and TRBJ1-3; 10 nucleotides agree with TRBD1. V lost 0 bases, J lost 4 bases, and 9 bases stayed unmatched. Germline V gene sequence: CDR1 MNHNS, CDR2 SASEGT. CDR3 length: 18 amino acids. CDR3 DNA: TGTGCCAGCAGTGAAGCCCCCGGGACAGGGGTTCAGGGAAACACCATATATTTT. Residues: CASSEAPGTGVQGNTIYF.

The chain joins TRBV27 to TRBJ1-5; no definite D call. Trimming removed 5 bases at V and 3 bases at J, with 20 bases between. The germline V gene has CDR1 MNHEY and CDR2 SMNVEV (reference sequence). This CDR3 contains 17 residues. Here the CDR3 DNA reads TGTGCCAGCAGTCCCCACCTGGAGGCGCTAATCAATCAGCCCCAGCATTTT. Translating gives CASSPHLEALINQPQHF.

V and J are TRBV3-1 (or the pseudogene TRBV3-2) and TRBJ1-2; possibly TRBD1 for D (5 bases). The germline gives CDR1 LGHDT, CDR2 YNNKEL (reference sequence). This CDR3 spans 13 amino acids. Deletions cut 5 bases from V and 3 bases from J, with 10 bases between. This CDR3 reads CASSSRQHYGYTF. CDR3 coding DNA: TGTGCCAGCAGCTCTAGACAGCACTATGGCTACACCTTC.

The V call is TRBV5-3, the J call TRBJ2-3; TRBD2 agrees at 11 bases. TRBV5-3 is classed as an ORF, of uncertain function. V trimming: 0 bases; J trimming: 1 base; junction bases outside the gene matches: 10. This CDR3 region has 19 residues. As DNA, the CDR3 is TGTGCCAGAAGCTTGGCGGGACTAGCGGACCCACGGGGCACAGATACGCAGTATTTT. Protein: CARSLAGLADPRGTDTQYF.

The chain couples TRBV7-9 to TRBJ1-5; D ambiguous. Trimming pared 1 base from V and 2 bases from J, leaving 9 bases between. The germline V gene has CDR1 SEHNR and CDR2 FQNEAQ (reference sequence). CDR3 size: 15 residues. CDR3 protein: CASSLGGEGNQPQHF. The CDR3 DNA sequence: TGTGCCAGCAGCTTAGGCGGGGAGGGCAATCAGCCCCAGCATTTT.

This clone was seen a single time. The chain carries TRBV28 and TRBJ2-7; possible D gene TRBD1, 5 bases. V lost 3 bases and J 3 bases, leaving 6 bases between the germline ends. There are 12 residues in the CDR3. The germline gives CDR1 MDHEN, CDR2 SYDVKM. The CDR3 coding sequence is TGTGCCAGCAGTTTCCAGGGCTACGAGCAGTACTTC. Its translation is CASSFQGYEQYF.

V gene TRBV9 combines with J gene TRBJ2-3, with 8 bases that match TRBD1. Germline V gives CDR1 SGDLS, CDR2 YYNGEE. V lost 3 bases, J lost 7 bases, and 10 bases stayed unmatched. This CDR3 has 15 residues. This CDR3 reads CASSASGQVTNTQYF. The CDR3 nucleotides are TGTGCCAGCAGCGCTTCGGGACAGGTTACGAATACGCAGTATTTT.

This clone was detected once. The chain links TRBV5-4 to TRBJ2-7, with TRBD1 identical over 7 bases. The CDR3 runs 13 residues. The V segment lost 4 bases and the J segment 5 bases; nucleotides outside the gene matches: 6. Per the germline V gene, CDR1 is SGHNT and CDR2 is YYREEE (reference sequence). The CDR3, as DNA: TGTGCCAGCAGCCGATCCGACAGGGACGAGCAGTACTTC. It yields the protein CASSRSDRDEQYF.

This clone was seen only once. The rearrangement links TRBV28 to TRBJ1-4, with D unresolved. Deletions cut 8 bases from V and 4 bases from J, with 17 bases between. CDR1 and CDR2 (germline): MDHEN, SYDVKM. This CDR3 spans 15 amino acids. CDR3 amino acids: CASRLGSPGNEKLFF. In DNA form, the CDR3 reads TGTGCCAGCCGCCTCGGGTCCCCCGGTAATGAAAAACTGTTTTTT. The full variable domain, its missing parts supplied by reference TRBV28 and TRBJ1-4, is DVKVTQSSRYLVKRTGEKVFLECVQDMDHENMFWYRQDPGLGLRLIYFSYDVKMKEKGDIPEGYSVSREKKERFSLILESASTNQTSMYLCASRLGSPGNEKLFFGSGTQLSVL.

This CDR3 reads CAISEAGSYTEAFF. The CDR3 DNA follows: TGTGCCATCAGTGAAGCGGGTTCATACACTGAAGCTTTCTTT. V usage is TRBV10-3 and J usage is TRBJ1-1, with no clear D. The V end lost 3 bases, the J end lost 3 bases, and 11 bases lay between the germline ends. The CDR3 is made up of 14 amino acids. In germline, CDR1 is ENHRY, CDR2 SYGVKD.

This chain links TRBV7-9 with TRBJ1-3, with a possible D match to TRBD1 (6 bases). Germline V lookup: CDR1 SEHNR, CDR2 FQNEAQ (reference sequence). This CDR3 region has 15 residues. Trimming removed 5 bases from V and 0 bases from J, with 11 bases in between. CDR3 nucleotides: TGTGCCAGCAGCCGACAGGCCCCCTCTGGAAACACCATATATTTT. Translated: CASSRQAPSGNTIYF.

This chain links TRBV15 with TRBJ1-1; TRBD1 is a possible D gene (5 bases). Germline CDR1 LNHNV, CDR2 YYDKDF (reference sequence). This CDR3 spans 13 amino acids. Trimming shortened V by 6 bases and J by 7 bases, and 15 bases separated the two germline ends. The CDR3 here is CATSSDGGGEAFF. As DNA, the CDR3 is TGTGCCACCAGTTCTGATGGGGGGGGTGAAGCTTTCTTT.

This chain uses TRBV3-1 (or the pseudogene TRBV3-2) with TRBJ2-7; no clear D. V gave up 1 base and J gave up 2 bases, with 9 bases separating them. The V gene's germline CDR1 is LGHDT and CDR2 YNNKEL (reference sequence). CDR3 length equals 14 residues. The CDR3 bases are TGTGCCAGCAGCCAAGCAAGAAGAGCCTACGAGCAGTACTTC. This sequence encodes CASSQARRAYEQYF.

This chain links TRBV5-1 with TRBJ2-3; 12 bases are shared with TRBD2. The V gene's germline CDR1 is SGHRS and CDR2 YFSETQ. The CDR3 runs 17 residues. After removal of 0 bases from V and 2 bases from J, the junction contained 4 bases not matched to a gene. The CDR3 DNA reads as TGCGCCAGCAGCTTGGGGCTAGCGGGAGGGGCCACAGATACGCAGTATTTT. Translated, it gives CASSLGLAGGATDTQYF.

DNA of the CDR3: TGCGCCAGCAGCTTGGCAAGGACAGGGAACGACGAGCAGTACTTC. It encodes CASSLARTGNDEQYF. V and J are TRBV5-1 and TRBJ2-7, with 8 positions matching TRBD1. The CDR3 runs 15 residues. V lost 0 bases, J lost 5 bases, and 7 bases stayed unmatched. Germline V lookup: CDR1 SGHRS, CDR2 YFSETQ.

This chain connects TRBV4-1 to TRBJ1-2, with D possibly TRBD1 on 5 matching bases. This CDR3 is built from 15 residues. The V gene's germline CDR1 is MGHRA and CDR2 YSYEKL. Trimming took off 0 bases at V and 6 bases at J, with 14 bases between the two ends. CDR3 sequence (DNA): TGCGCCAGCAGCCAAGAAGGAGACAGCGAAAATGGCTACACCTTC. It yields the protein CASSQEGDSENGYTF.

This clone was recorded at least ten times. The rearrangement joins TRBV2 to TRBJ2-7; 7 bases line up with TRBD1. Germline CDR1 and CDR2: SNHLY and FYNNEI. CDR3 length: 14 residues. V was pared by 7 bases and J by 1 base, with 7 bases of the junction left unmatched. This chain's CDR3 is CASKGRDSSYEQYF. CDR3 bases: TGTGCCAGCAAAGGAAGGGACAGTTCCTACGAGCAGTACTTC.

This CDR3 reads CASSFELGTGGGESYEQYF. CDR3 sequence (DNA): TGTGCCAGCAGTTTTGAATTGGGGACCGGAGGGGGCGAGTCCTACGAGCAGTACTTC. The chain is built from TRBV28 and TRBJ2-7; D is possibly TRBD1 (7 bases). This CDR3 is built from 19 residues. V gave up 3 bases and J gave up 1 base, with 25 bases separating them. CDR1 is MDHEN, CDR2 SYDVKM, per germline.

J is TRBJ1-2 and V is TRBV7-9, with a weak D call TRBD1 (5 bases). Trimming removed 4 bases at V and 8 bases at J, with 8 bases between. The length of the CDR3 is 11 residues. Germline-derived CDR1 and CDR2 are SEHNR and FQNEAQ (reference sequence). Here the CDR3 reads CASSWGLGYTF. The DNA for the CDR3 is TGTGCCAGCAGCTGGGGCTTGGGCTACACCTTC. The whole variable domain, filled in from reference TRBV7-9 and TRBJ1-2, reads DTGVSQNPRHKITKRGQNVTFRCDPISEHNRLYWYRQTLGQGPEFLTYFQNEAQLEKSRLLSDRFSAERPKGSFSTLEIQRTEQGDSAMYLCASSWGLGYTFGSGTRLTVV.

The chain links TRBV23-1 to TRBJ2-5, with D possibly matching TRBD2 (6 bases). TRBV23-1 is an open reading frame, and its role is uncertain. Trimming took off 9 bases at V and 2 bases at J, with 10 bases between the two ends. CDR3 length: 12 residues. The CDR3 sequence: CARGGDQETQYF. Written as DNA, the CDR3 is TGCGCCAGGGGCGGGGATCAAGAGACCCAGTACTTC.